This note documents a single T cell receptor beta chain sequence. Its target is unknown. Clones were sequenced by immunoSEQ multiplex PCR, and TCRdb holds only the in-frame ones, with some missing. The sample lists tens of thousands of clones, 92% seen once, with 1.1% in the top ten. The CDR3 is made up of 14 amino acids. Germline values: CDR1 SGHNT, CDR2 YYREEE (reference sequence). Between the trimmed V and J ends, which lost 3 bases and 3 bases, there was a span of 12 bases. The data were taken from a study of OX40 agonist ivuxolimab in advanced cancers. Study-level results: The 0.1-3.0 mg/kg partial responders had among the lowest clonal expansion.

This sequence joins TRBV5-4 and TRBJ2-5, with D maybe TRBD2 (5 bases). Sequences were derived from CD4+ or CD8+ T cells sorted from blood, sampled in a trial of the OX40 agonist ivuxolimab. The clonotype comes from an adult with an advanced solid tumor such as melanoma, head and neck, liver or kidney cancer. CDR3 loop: CASSSHEGEETQYF. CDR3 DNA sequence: TGTGCCAGCAGCTCCCACGAGGGTGAAGAGACCCAGTACTTC. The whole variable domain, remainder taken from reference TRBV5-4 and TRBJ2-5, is ETGVTQSPTHLIKTRGQQVTLRCSSQSGHNTVSWYQQALGQGPQFIFQYYREEENGRGNFPPRFSGLQFPNYSSELNVNALELDDSALYLCASSSHEGEETQYFGPGTRLLVL.